This paragraph covers one T cell receptor (beta chain) sequence. This clonotype was seen at least ten times. This clone's antigen is unknown. The record has no base qualities; no much larger clone is one base away. The source of the sample is a study of regulatory T cells in long-lasting Graves disease (dated by TCRdb to the early 2020s). Some background on the complete study: Antithyroid drugs had been taken for less than 3 months by newly diagnosed Graves' disease patients. Persistent Graves' disease patients were compared with newly diagnosed Graves' disease patients by peripheral blood TCR sequencing and RNA sequencing. The study took place in China and was registered as a clinical trial. TCR sequencing covered about 13 persistent and approximately 20 newly diagnosed Graves' disease patients, some 35 samples in total.

The junction shows trimming of 3 bases on V and 5 bases on J, plus 12 bases between the germline ends. Reading the germline V gene gives CDR1 MNHGY and CDR2 SVAAGI. The CDR3 measures 14 amino acids from cysteine to phenylalanine. Only the CDR3 DNA stays, 42 bases, in frame from base 1. Study-wide conclusions, independent of this receptor: Only the TCR beta chain was sequenced and analyzed. Persistent Graves' disease patients showed lower TCR Shannon entropy and fewer highly expanded clones than newly diagnosed patients, suggesting clonal expansion. A larger number of public clonotypes was shared among persistent patients (fewer than 3,000) than among newly diagnosed patients (around 870). TRBV28, TRBJ1-2 and TRBJ2-5 were preferentially used in persistent disease, while TRBV20-1 and TRBJ2-1 were favored in newly diagnosed disease. The small sample size was acknowledged by the authors as a limitation that may reduce accuracy. The study examined only peripheral blood because the primary lesion, thyroid tissue, could not be accessed.

To prepare the library, multiplex PCR was applied. Instrument on record: Illumina HiSeq 4000. TCR beta libraries were built with iRepertoire HTBI primers and Arm-PCR amplification of CDR3 regions. Gel purification was performed on PCR products prior to sequencing. In the source study's methods: Gene usage analysis of CDR3 amino acid clonotypes relied on the roughly 60 TRBV and 14 TRBJ segments identified across samples. COPE and FqMerger were used to merge filtered high-quality paired reads into contigs. BLAST was used to align contigs to the IMGT TRBV, TRBD and TRBJ reference genes, and CDR3 was defined following IMGT. Any clonotype with a frequency above 0.1% was counted as a highly expanded clone. Shannon entropy was used to measure repertoire diversity, and the Gini coefficient was used to measure V-J evenness. Public clonotypes were defined as clonotypes shared by more than one individual. Using fastp at Q25 and MiXCR, TCRdb reprocessed the public reads and kept productive beta chains. CDR3 protein sequences are deduplicated, and each keeps its most common genes and DNA. The V and J calls here are based on TCRdb, not the publication. This sample has 400,000 to 550,000 distinct CDR3 sequences in its table, and 16% of those were observed once. Jointly, the top ten make up 23% of the sample.

The sample's time point label, decoded: newly diagnosed GD, antithyroid drugs for less than 3 months. For both TCR sequencing and RNA sequencing, RNA was extracted from PBMCs in TRIzol. The diagnosis of Graves' disease was made according to American Thyroid Association guidelines. The patients came from an endocrinology department in Xi'an, China. Each patient gave around 9.2 milliliters of peripheral blood, collected in an EDTA anticoagulant tube. Ficoll Paque Plus density gradient separation was used to isolate PBMCs, and no further T cell sorting was performed. An Agilent 2100 Bioanalyzer and agarose gel were used to assess RNA quality, and a NanoDrop 2000 was used to measure RNA concentration. In addition, the sample was reused for a study of T cells in Graves' hyperthyroidism and ophthalmopathy. According to the second study: A patient counted as having stable Graves' hyperthyroidism if no progression to ophthalmopathy occurred over 18 months of follow-up. Hyperthyroidism patients were newly diagnosed, had a disease duration of under 2 months, and were aged 18 to 65 years. Exclusion was applied to patients with uncontrolled infections, other autoimmune diseases, pregnancy or lactation. Diagnoses were established on the basis of clinical symptoms, serum thyroxine and TRAb, thyroid ultrasound, and orbital computed tomography. For the first round of RT-PCR on the TCR CDR3, the HTBI primer set was used together with the Qiagen OneStep RT-PCR kit. Blood samples also contained most of the expanded thyroid clonotypes (frequency above 0.001), which suggests that blood repertoires may reflect thyroid immune responses. In cross-validation, a model built on a 13 V-J signature told ophthalmopathy apart from stable hyperthyroidism with less than 90% sensitivity and roughly 81% specificity, and in testing the same model reached 80%/75%. During validation, the model predicted progression to ophthalmopathy a median of roughly six months ahead of onset, with almost 71% sensitivity and roughly 72% specificity. To identify distinguishing TCR V-J signatures, a discovery cohort of about 95 patients was used, comprising 43 with Graves' ophthalmopathy and some 60 with stable Graves' hyperthyroidism. An independent validation cohort of around 20 hyperthyroidism patients and about 15 patients who later progressed to ophthalmopathy tested prospective prediction of ophthalmopathy. The roughly 94 discovery patients were randomly divided into training and test sets at a 7:3 ratio. The study also compared thyroid tissue and blood T-cell repertoires from a handful of Graves' hyperthyroidism patients. After blood sampling, hyperthyroidism patients were treated with methimazole at a starting dose of 30 mg daily, and ophthalmopathy patients were treated with high-dose intravenous methylprednisolone. A second multiplex PCR round built the libraries, followed by size selection and purification. Paired-end sequencing of the libraries was performed with 100 bp reads on an Illumina HiSeq2000. SOAPnuke was used to process the raw data, with reads discarded if the reads contained adapters or uncalled bases, had a mean Phred below 15, or lacked an exact constant-primer or identifier match. COPE v1.2.5 was used to merge high-quality paired reads, and clonotypes were defined as unique nucleotide sequences. MiTCR v1.1 was used to align the clonotypes against IMGT TRBV, TRBD and TRBJ reference segments. The analysis was restricted to V-J combinations with a frequency above 0.0001, which together covered 99.2% of the repertoires. The TCS score was defined as the ratio of F50 (clonal expansion) to E x V (chaos), calculated using BLOSUM62-based TCRdist between CDR3 peptides within each V-J. Welch's t-statistics and random forest reduced around 550 V-J features to roughly 13, which were used in a naive Bayes classifier (R e1071). Sample size was not statistically predetermined, and blinding of investigators to group allocation was not performed. The paper describes TCR Vbeta CDR3 sequencing of 135 peripheral blood samples, made up of 43 ophthalmopathy patients, 70 to 75 hyperthyroidism patients and roughly 17 progressor patients.

This receptor was identified in a woman between 18 and 30 years old with Graves disease. Donor details come from another sample of the same person, matched by shared clones. The sequence is built from TRBV6-9 and TRBJ2-3; the D gene identity is not certain. Source: peripheral blood mononuclear cells (PBMCs), taken at new diagnosis, from a patient treated with antithyroid drugs. The CDR3 is CASSYLKGEDTQYF. The nucleotide sequence is TGTGCCAGCAGTTACCTTAAAGGTGAAGATACGCAGTATTTT.